This entry lists 22 T cell receptor beta chains sequenced from one sample in a study of lymphopenia after photon versus proton radiotherapy. The assay was immunoSEQ multiplex PCR, and TCRdb's table has in-frame clones only and misses some. The repertoire consists of some 76,000 clones, with less than 95% occurring once and the leading ten covering around 2.2%. The material sequenced was peripheral blood, taken from a patient treated with photon-based radiotherapy. Receptors originate from a woman between 35 and 50 years old with cholangiocarcinoma.

The chain uses TRBV28 and TRBJ2-7; 7 bases map to TRBD2. This CDR3 comprises 14 residues. V shed 2 bases and J 4 bases; nucleotides not matched to a gene: 5. CDR1 is MDHEN and CDR2 is SYDVKM in the germline V gene. Written as DNA, the CDR3 is TGTGCCAGCAGTTTAGGACTAGTTGGGTACGAGCAGTACTTC. Amino acid sequence: CASSLGLVGYEQYF. The full variable domain, rest sourced from reference TRBV28 and TRBJ2-7, is DVKVTQSSRYLVKRTGEKVFLECVQDMDHENMFWYRQDPGLGLRLIYFSYDVKMKEKGDIPEGYSVSREKKERFSLILESASTNQTSMYLCASSLGLVGYEQYFGPGTRLTVT.

The chain couples TRBV9 to TRBJ1-1; D gene unclear. Per germline, CDR1 SGDLS and CDR2 YYNGEE. V was clipped by 0 bases and J by 3 bases, with 15 bases between them. The CDR3 totals 16 residues. The CDR3 sequence is CASSVEAGGRYTEAFF. Written as DNA, the CDR3 is TGTGCCAGCAGCGTAGAGGCTGGTGGTCGGTACACTGAAGCTTTCTTT.

The chain joins TRBV7-2 to TRBJ1-1; 7 bases agree with TRBD1. The V and J ends lost 2 bases and 5 bases, in that order; junction bases with no gene match: 8. The V gene's germline CDR1 is SGHTA and CDR2 FQGNSA. CDR3 length equals 15 residues. DNA for the CDR3: TGTGCCAGCAGCTTAAGGGGTCCGACAGGGACTGAAGCTTTCTTT. This sequence encodes CASSLRGPTGTEAFF.

The chain couples TRBV30 to TRBJ1-1; 7 positions agree with TRBD1. Germline values: CDR1 GTSNPN, CDR2 SVGIG (reference sequence). Trimming removed 2 bases from V and 7 bases from J; junction bases left unmatched: 7. The length of the CDR3 is 13 residues. The CDR3 protein is CAWSRDSAYEAFF. CDR3 coding DNA: TGTGCCTGGAGTAGGGACAGCGCATATGAAGCTTTCTTT.

The chain is built from TRBV2 and TRBJ1-4; D remains unclear. The CDR3 runs to 13 residues. Trimming removed 4 bases at V and 5 bases at J, with 8 bases between. Germline V CDR1 and CDR2: SNHLY, FYNNEI. This CDR3 reads CASSAQQNEKLFF. In DNA form, the CDR3 reads TGTGCCAGCAGTGCCCAACAGAATGAAAAACTGTTTTTT.

V usage is TRBV10-3 and J usage is TRBJ1-2, with D tentatively TRBD1 (5 bases). The CDR3 contains 13 residues. CDR1 ENHRY and CDR2 SYGVKD come from the germline V gene. The V and J ends lost 8 bases and 10 bases respectively, with 20 bases between them. This CDR3 is CAISMGQGGFYTF. CDR3 coding DNA: TGTGCCATCTCCATGGGGCAGGGCGGTTTCTACACCTTC.

The chain combines TRBV15 with TRBJ1-1, with TRBD1 as a possible D gene (6 bases). The germline V and J ends were trimmed by 1 base and 1 base, with 7 bases remaining between them. The CDR3 covers 14 residues. Per the germline V gene, CDR1 is LNHNV and CDR2 is YYDKDF (reference sequence). CDR3 sequence (DNA): TGTGCCACCAGCAGAGGGGGGCCGAACACTGAAGCTTTCTTT. It encodes CATSRGGPNTEAFF.

The chain has TRBV10-2 and TRBJ2-7, with 11 bases aligning to TRBD1. CDR3 length: 15 residues. CDR1 and CDR2 (germline): WSHSY, SAAADI. The V gene end was trimmed by 6 bases and the J gene end by 6 bases; junction bases not matched to a gene: 10. CDR3 in amino acids: CASRGTGGLLVEQYF. CDR3 coding DNA: TGCGCCAGCAGGGGGACAGGGGGGCTCCTAGTCGAGCAGTACTTC.

This rearrangement joins TRBV13 to TRBJ2-1; tentative D call: TRBD1 (6 bases). Germline V gene data show CDR1 as PRHDT and CDR2 as FYEKMQ (reference sequence). The V end lost 5 bases, the J end lost 5 bases, and 19 bases lay between the germline ends. This CDR3 is built from 16 residues. DNA of the CDR3: TGTGCCAGCAGCCAACTTATGGACAGAAAAAACAATGAGCAGTTCTTC. Translation: CASSQLMDRKNNEQFF.

This rearrangement joins TRBV5-1 to TRBJ1-4, with D possibly being TRBD1 (5 bases). Per the germline V gene, CDR1 is SGHRS and CDR2 is YFSETQ. Trimming shortened V by 6 bases and J by 5 bases, and 17 bases separated the two germline ends. The CDR3 loop spans 15 amino acids. The CDR3 bases are TGCGCCAGCACCCCGGAGGGGAGATCAAATGAAAAACTGTTTTTT. It yields the protein CASTPEGRSNEKLFF.

The J gene is TRBJ1-1, the V gene TRBV6-6, with a possible D match to TRBD1 (5 bases). V lost 6 bases to trimming and J lost 1 base, with 18 bases between them. The V gene's germline CDR1 is MNHNY and CDR2 SVGAGI (reference sequence). There are 16 residues in the CDR3. CDR3 bases: TGTGCCAGCAGCCAGGTGGTTTCGGGGCCGAACACTGAAGCTTTCTTT. It yields the protein CASSQVVSGPNTEAFF.

The V gene is TRBV28, the J gene TRBJ2-7; D possibly uses TRBD1 or TRBD2 (6 bases each). Germline CDR1 is MDHEN and CDR2 is SYDVKM. The CDR3 runs 18 residues. Trimming pared 7 bases from V and 3 bases from J, leaving 28 bases between. CDR3 residues: CASTSFEGGARRIYEQYF. The CDR3 DNA reads as TGTGCCAGCACATCCTTCGAGGGGGGTGCCCGTCGAATCTACGAGCAGTACTTC.

This clone was recorded once. J is TRBJ2-1 and V is TRBV11-2, with D possibly TRBD2 on 6 matching bases. This CDR3 region has 15 residues. V dropped 5 bases and J dropped 4 bases, with 15 bases sitting between them. Germline loops: CDR1 SGHAT, CDR2 FQNNGV. DNA for the CDR3: TGTGCCAGCAGCCCTACCGGGAGCCTTTACAATGAGCAGTTCTTC. Its translation: CASSPTGSLYNEQFF. Using reference TRBV11-2 and TRBJ2-1 for the parts outside the CDR3, the full variable domain is EAGVAQSPRYKIIEKRQSVAFWCNPISGHATLYWYQQILGQGPKLLIQFQNNGVVDDSQLPKDRFSAERLKGVDSTLKIQPAKLEDSAVYLCASSPTGSLYNEQFFGPGTRLTVL.

The chain employs TRBV29-1 and TRBJ2-7; D is unresolved. This CDR3 is built from 13 residues. Germline V CDR1 and CDR2: SQVTM, ANQGSEA. The V end was cut by 6 bases, the J end by 0 bases, with 12 bases between. The CDR3, as DNA: TGCAGCGTGTTCGGATCAAGCTCCTACGAGCAGTACTTC. This sequence encodes CSVFGSSSYEQYF.

J is TRBJ1-3 and V is TRBV9; 7 nucleotides align to TRBD1. J was trimmed by 0 bases and V by 3 bases; bases with no gene match: 9. The CDR3 loop spans 17 amino acids. Germline CDR1 SGDLS, CDR2 YYNGEE. CDR3 nucleotides: TGTGCCAGCAGCGGGCGGGTGACAGGGACCTCTGGAAACACCATATATTTT. Protein sequence: CASSGRVTGTSGNTIYF.

This chain links TRBV7-9 with TRBJ1-3, with TRBD1 as a possible D gene (6 bases). The V end lost 4 bases, the J end lost 7 bases, and 20 bases lay between the germline ends. CDR1 SEHNR and CDR2 FQNEAQ come from the germline V gene (reference sequence). The CDR3 has 16 amino acids. CDR3 nucleotides: TGTGCCAGCAGCTCAATAACAGGGAGCTTAGGGAACACCATATATTTT. Protein: CASSSITGSLGNTIYF.

The CDR3 here is CASTRGTGTYEQYF. The CDR3 nucleotides read TGTGCCAGCACCAGAGGGACAGGGACCTACGAGCAGTACTTC. The chain links TRBV9 to TRBJ2-7, with 9 nucleotides matching TRBD1. In germline, CDR1 is SGDLS, CDR2 YYNGEE. Trimming at V came to 6 bases and at J to 2 bases, leaving 6 bases not matched to a gene. The CDR3 covers 14 residues.

V gene TRBV7-3 combines with J gene TRBJ1-1; 8 nucleotides line up with TRBD1. V lost 4 bases and J lost 0; bases outside the gene matches: 7. This CDR3 has 16 residues. In germline, CDR1 is SGHTA, CDR2 FQGTGA. CDR3 nucleotide sequence: TGTGCCAGCAGCTCCGGGGGACAGGTTCTGAACACTGAAGCTTTCTTT. Translated, it gives CASSSGGQVLNTEAFF.

CDR3 in amino acids: CASRPYGATNEKLFF. The CDR3 nucleotides are TGCGCCAGCAGGCCATACGGCGCAACTAATGAAAAACTGTTTTTT. J is TRBJ1-4 and V is TRBV4-1; D gene ambiguous. V lost 6 bases, J lost 0 bases, and 11 bases lay in between. Germline CDR1 and CDR2: MGHRA and YSYEKL. This CDR3 region has 15 residues.

This clone was seen once. This sequence joins TRBV30 and TRBJ1-1; D not certain. Germline assignment: CDR1 GTSNPN and CDR2 SVGIG (reference sequence). The CDR3 extends over 13 amino acids. The ends were cut back, 0 bases at V and 3 bases at J, with 8 bases in the middle. CDR3: CAWSVSQDTEAFF. CDR3 DNA: TGTGCCTGGAGTGTAAGTCAGGACACTGAAGCTTTCTTT.

The V and J genes are TRBV13 and TRBJ1-1; tentative D call: TRBD1 (5 bases). This CDR3 contains 15 residues. V dropped 3 bases and J dropped 0 bases, with 11 bases sitting between them. Per germline, CDR1 PRHDT and CDR2 FYEKMQ (reference sequence). The CDR3 region has the DNA TGTGCCAGCAGCTTGGGCGGGGCTGTGAACACTGAAGCTTTCTTT. The encoded protein is CASSLGGAVNTEAFF.

V usage is TRBV7-6 and J usage is TRBJ1-2; a weak D match, TRBD1 (5 bases). Germline-derived CDR1 and CDR2 are SGHVS and FNYEAQ. Trimming left V 5 bases short and J 4 bases short, with 17 bases between. The CDR3 runs 15 residues. The CDR3 is CASSRSGGGTYGYTF. The CDR3 nucleotides are TGTGCCAGCAGCCGCTCGGGCGGGGGGACCTATGGCTACACCTTC. The full variable domain, completed using reference TRBV7-6 and TRBJ1-2, is GAGVSQSPRYKVTKRGQDVALRCDPISGHVSLYWYRQALGQGPEFLTYFNYEAQQDKSGLPNDRFSAERPEGSISTLTIQRTEQRDSAMYRCASSRSGGGTYGYTFGSGTRLTVV.